These T cell receptor beta chains were read from a single sample in a study of T cells in Graves' hyperthyroidism and ophthalmopathy. TCRdb passed the multiplex PCR reads through MiXCR, listing each CDR3 protein once. The sample contains about 600,000 distinct CDR3 sequences, roughly 15% of which appear only once. The sequenced sample was blood. The receptor source for this set is a woman aged 45-60 years with Graves' ophthalmopathy. Both conserved end residues are part of each CDR3. The D gene is left open where the match is weak. Rows may omit the clone size; those that give it use once, few, many or a size class.

TRBJ2-6 TRBV18 few . TGTGCCAGCTCACCCTACGTGCCTGGGGCCAACGTCCTGACTTTC CASSPYVPGANVLTF
TRBJ2-2 TRBV5-1 . TRBD1 TGCGCCAGCAGCTTACCTCCCGGGACAGGGTACACCGGGGAGCTATTTTTT CASSLPPGTGYTGELFF
TRBJ2-2 TRBV12-3/TRBV12-4 many TRBD2 TGTGCCAGCAGTTTAGGGACTAGCGGGAGAGGGGGCGGGGAGCTGTTTTTT CASSLGTSGRGGGELFF
TRBJ1-4 TRBV12-3/TRBV12-4 . TRBD1 TGTGCCAGCAGTTTAGGACAGGGCCGAGATGAAAAACTGTTTTTT CASSLGQGRDEKLFF
TRBJ2-3 TRBV15 many . TGTGCCACCAGCAGAGGCACCACGGCAGGGTATTCAGATACGCAGTATTTT CATSRGTTAGYSDTQYF
TRBJ2-7 TRBV7-2 . TRBD2 TGTGCCAGCAGCTTAGGCTTACTAGCGGGAGGGACCTACGAGCAGTACTTC CASSLGLLAGGTYEQYF
TRBJ2-7 TRBV28 many . TGTGCCAGCAGGGACTTATATAACGAGCAGTACTTC CASRDLYNEQYF
TRBJ2-3 TRBV20-1 many TRBD2 TGCAGTGCTGGCAAAGGGCAAAGCGGGAGAGGCACAGATACGCAGTATTTT CSAGKGQSGRGTDTQYF
TRBJ2-7 TRBV5-1 many TRBD1 TGCGCCAGCAGCTTCGGACAGGGGGCGTGGGAGCAGTACTTC CASSFGQGAWEQYF
TRBJ2-1 TRBV6-2/TRBV6-3 many . TGTGCCAGCAGTTACAGAGGAACCTTTACAAGTGAGCAGTTCTTC CASSYRGTFTSEQFF
TRBJ2-3 TRBV7-2 . . TGTGCCAGCAGTCCGGGACTTCCCTTTTATACGCAGTATTTT CASSPGLPFYTQYF
TRBJ2-2 TRBV18 . . TGTGCCAGCTCACGGGACGGGAGTCTTAGGACCGGGGAGCTGTTTTTT CASSRDGSLRTGELFF
TRBJ2-5 TRBV9 many TRBD1 TGTGCCAGCAGCGTAGATCTGGGACAGACGGAGACCCAGTACTTC CASSVDLGQTETQYF
TRBJ2-6 TRBV28 many . TGTGCCAGCAGTCCAGCATGGGGGACTGGGGCCAACGTCCTGACTTTC CASSPAWGTGANVLTF
TRBJ2-1 TRBV6-2/TRBV6-3 many TRBD1 TGTGCCAGCAGTTCCCGGGACAGGGGGCATTGGAATGAGCAGTTCTTC CASSSRDRGHWNEQFF
TRBJ2-5 TRBV6-1 few . TGTGCCAGCAGTAGGGCGTGGGAGAAAGAGACCCAGTACTTC CASSRAWEKETQYF
TRBJ2-3 TRBV20-1 many . TGCAGTGCTAGAGCTGGGGAAGGGGATACGCAGTATTTT CSARAGEGDTQYF
TRBJ2-7 TRBV11-3 many TRBD2 TGTGCCAGCAGCCGGGGACTAGCGAGTTACTACGAGCAGTACTTC CASSRGLASYYEQYF
TRBJ2-7 TRBV5-1 few . TGCGCCAGCAGCGACCCGGGACACAGCTCCTACGAGCAGTACTTC CASSDPGHSSYEQYF
TRBJ2-2 TRBV6-1 few . TGTGCCAGCAGCCCCGCGCGGAACACCGGGGAGCTGTTTTTT CASSPARNTGELFF
TRBJ1-3 TRBV4-3 . TRBD1 TGCGCCAGCAGCCAAGATTCAGACAGGGTGATCGGAAACACCATATATTTT CASSQDSDRVIGNTIYF
TRBJ2-5 TRBV7-3 few . TGTGCCAGCAGCTTAGTGGGGGGGCTGAGTCAAGAGACCCAGTACTTC CASSLVGGLSQETQYF
TRBJ1-1 TRBV14 . . TGTGCCAGCAGCCATACAGGGATGAAAGGAGAAGCTTTCTTT CASSHTGMKGEAFF
TRBJ2-2 TRBV6-5 . . TGTGCCAGCAGTTACTCTGGGGGGCCCACCGGGGAGCTGTTTTTT CASSYSGGPTGELFF
TRBJ2-2 TRBV4-1 . TRBD2 TGCGCCAGCAGCCCCCATCTTAATCGGGAGGGCCTCTTGGGCGGGGAGCTGTTTTTT CASSPHLNREGLLGGELFF
TRBJ2-5 TRBV5-1 many TRBD1 TGCGCCAGCAGCTGGCGAGACAGGGAGGAGACCCAGTACTTC CASSWRDREETQYF